The clone carrying this T cell receptor (beta chain) was counted between two and nine times. In the library, individual cDNA molecules carried attached unique molecular identifiers. TCRdb processed the 5' RACE reads anew with MiXCR; each CDR3 protein has one entry. The profile shows about 98,000 distinct CDR3 sequences, roughly 9.6% of them singletons. The sample comes from a study of early T cells in non-severe SARS-CoV-2 infection. Background on the study: Sequencing used unsorted whole-blood bulk RNA, so chains lack pairing.

CDR3 length: 16 residues. V dropped 5 bases and J dropped 10; count of bases not matched to a gene: 14. The V call is TRBV12-3 or TRBV12-4, the J call TRBJ2-1; 10 nucleotides agree with TRBD1. The sample comprised whole blood. This TCR was recovered from an adult who was a healthcare worker with PCR-confirmed SARS-CoV-2 infection or an uninfected control (not recorded which). The CDR3, as DNA: TGTGCCAGCAGTCGCGTCTCCGGGACAGGGGAGGAGGAGCAGTTCTTC. Translating it yields CASSRVSGTGEEEQFF.